Here is one TCR beta chain with its context. Which antigen it targets is not known. Nothing much larger sits one base from this clone, and base qualities are not available. The cohort comprised several hundred healthy bone marrow donors. At the time of sampling, all cohort members were nominally healthy, though unrecorded immune exposures were likely present. The donor was CMV seropositive and was included in the group of almost 300 seropositive cohort members. A peripheral blood sample was provided by each donor, and peripheral blood mononuclear cells were used for TCR beta sequencing. Genomic DNA extraction from the blood cell samples was performed with the Qiagen DNeasy Blood Extraction Kit. Library construction relied on the immunoSEQ multiplex PCR assay. The multiplex PCR relied on a mix of 60 forward primers for TCR Vbeta segments and 13 reverse primers for TCR Jbeta segments. The CDR3 region of rearranged TCR beta genes was amplified from genomic DNA with a multiplex PCR assay. On the Illumina HiSeq System, the amplified TCR beta libraries were sequenced as 87-base-pair reads. From the authors' description of their analysis: In a later analysis, 77 million or so unique TCR beta chains were counted across the roughly 670 repertoires, and about 10 million of these chains were shared by at least two donors. To remove PCR and sequencing errors, raw reads were error-corrected and collapsed into unique sequences using a nearest-neighbor algorithm that merged closely related sequences. To assign V, D and J gene segments, CDR3 sequences were aligned to IMGT reference sequences. For a sequence to be retained, a match of at least six nucleotides to both a V gene segment and a J gene segment was required. Rearrangements were called productive when the CDR3 lacked stop codons and stayed in frame with V and J; all others were non-productive. Following IMGT convention, CDR3 was defined as the stretch from the second conserved V-encoded cysteine to the conserved J-encoded phenylalanine. The earlier analysis of about 590 of the donors excluded sequences that lacked an unambiguous match to a single V gene segment. An earlier analysis of under 750 of the donors called V segments functional above 56.7% productive rearrangements and segregating when the between-donor standard deviation exceeded 5%. A statistical classification framework was developed to diagnose cytomegalovirus status using the catalog of TCR beta chain sequences. A later analysis assigned V and J genes by comparing TCR nucleotide sequences with IMGT/GENE-DB human TR gene sequences. In a later analysis, CDR3 sequences and most-parsimonious VDJ recombination scenarios were assigned using the TCRdist pipeline. In a later analysis, every TCR beta chain was defined by the combination of its CDR3 amino acid sequence and its V-gene family, and reads without a unique V-gene family were dropped. In a later analysis, nearly 600 highly shared, low-generation-probability nucleotide sequences were removed to address suspected cross-contamination and a sequencing artifact. For each public chain, a later analysis derived a clonal expansion index from normalized ranks of inferred template counts within each repertoire. In a later analysis, generation probabilities were computed using a VDJ recombination model fitted to out-of-frame rearrangements, and the results were checked against IGoR. Hypergeometric tests were used in a later analysis to score TCR-TCR, TCR-HLA and TCR-CMV co-occurrence, with a repertoire-size bias correction applied to the TCR pairs. To estimate false discovery rates, a later analysis permuted the HLA or CMV assignments 20 times. In a later analysis, co-occurring TCRs were grouped using DBSCAN, and TCRdist sequence similarity was added for clustering within HLA-allele-positive subsets. Co-occurrence clustering excluded repertoires with fewer than 30,000 or more than 120,000 public chains, plus five with anomalous nucleotide sharing. TCRdb holds this immuneACCESS table with in-frame rearrangements only. Some clones are missing; in checked studies, unresolved V genes explain under half, and the rest has no known cause. The D gene and trimming were derived from the DNA, and the V and J assignments and clone size from that table. Across this sample there are 75,000 to 95,000 clones, with 70% to 90% seen only once. Roughly 5.5% of the sample is taken by the ten largest.

The sample comes from a study of cytomegalovirus exposure and HLA in healthy donors (dated by TCRdb to about 2017). As for the study more broadly: An earlier analysis of around 600 of the donors reported roughly 270 Gb of sequence data and around 120 million unique TCR beta sequences from around 200 million T cells. Approximately 310 gigabases of sequencing data and 91 million or so unique TCR sequences made up an early release that covered around 640 HLA-typed donors. The genetic ancestry cluster associated with self-reported Caucasian donors included approximately 85% of the 398 genotyped donors. The study aimed to test whether cataloging public T cell receptors could reveal signatures of past pathogen exposure. The T cell repertoires of 670 or so subjects were profiled by immunosequencing and related to cytomegalovirus serostatus. A separate validation cohort of 100 to 150 different subjects was used in addition to the roughly 700-subject first cohort. To predict cytomegalovirus infection status, the study brought together high-throughput TCR immunosequencing, statistical association of individual TCRs with disease status, and machine learning. To study patterns of TCR occurrence, a later analysis re-analyzed previously published TCR beta repertoires from 650 to 750 donors and added high-resolution HLA genotyping. The later analysis used no new phenotypic data to find candidate immune exposures, relying instead on TCR beta sequences and their occurrence across donors. An earlier analysis of approximately 500 of the donors applied high-throughput TCR beta sequencing to assess whether each TCR beta V gene segment acted as functional or pseudogenic. Alongside the repertoire data, information on donor age, sex, ethnicity and CMV serostatus was compiled. A later genetic analysis used genome-wide SNP genotypes for 398 of the 666 donors, treating that subset as a discovery cohort. Every discovery cohort repertoire had been produced on one sequencing platform. Both class I and class II loci were covered by HLA typing, at four-digit resolution. The number of donors typed differed by locus, with about 629-640 for A, B, C, DRB1 and DQB1, around 500 for DQA1, 600 to 610 for DPA1, and about 450 for DPB1. Because of strong linkage in the cohort, five DR-DQ haplotypes were treated as single units for association and clustering. On average, about 200,000 unique TCR beta nucleotide sequences were sequenced per donor among a few hundred genotyped donors of the cohort, with about 17% of those sequences being non-productive.

Beyond this particular receptor, the publication reports: According to a later genetic analysis, donors in an Asian-associated ancestry cluster had fewer N-insertions in productive TCRs than the approximately 610-donor mean. Broadly in line with IMGT annotations, most TCR beta V segments showed up in productive rearrangements about 87% or about 30% of the time in an earlier analysis of roughly 590 of the donors. A further reported finding was that TCR beta sequences accurately predicted the HLA-A and HLA-B alleles for most subjects in the first cohort. In vitro tests confirmed that a few of the cytomegalovirus-associated TCR beta chains recognize cytomegalovirus antigens. The only immune exposure information available for the cohort was CMV serostatus. A later genetic analysis associated a missense DCLRE1C variant with V-gene and J-gene trimming of TCR beta chains, and an independent cohort replicated the association. In a later analysis, most CMV-associated TCR beta chains were found to appear HLA-restricted, with HLA associations seemingly driven largely by CMV exposure. The study gave a list of 150 to 200 TCR beta chains associated with cytomegalovirus. Specific HLA alleles were associated with over 15,000 TCR beta sequences at a false discovery rate of 0.05 in a later analysis. This cohort had only TCR beta chains sequenced, and the lack of alpha or paired-chain data limited which features could be detected. A later analysis found that HLA-associated TCR beta chains were more clonally expanded and had lower generation probabilities than equally common non-associated chains. About 15 rarely observed V segments, including chromosome 9 orphons, were excluded from the earlier analysis of just under 600 of the donors because counts were too low. When HLA alleles, especially DR and DQ, strongly co-occurred, attributing TCR associations to individual alleles was difficult. In both the original and validation cohorts, the classifier was reported to diagnose cytomegalovirus status with high specificity and sensitivity. Because HLA typing was unavailable for some donors at each locus, only the typed subset was used in association tests. Correlated functional status among segregating V segments might be attributable to linkage disequilibrium, but an unknown experimental factor could not be ruled out. It was suggested by the authors that the approach could potentially be generalized to other disease states and immunological phenotypes. Roughly uniform sequencing depth across donors was assumed in presence/absence analyses, although this assumption may not hold. Most TCR sequences were observed very rarely across donors, whereas some public TCRs were present in many individuals. Several of the top co-occurrence clusters appeared to be linked to parvovirus B19, influenza, CMV and Epstein-Barr virus, according to a later analysis. In a later analysis, the rate of TCR association differed among HLA loci, with DRB1 alleles having the most associated TCRs and HLA-C alleles having the fewest. A cluster of highly shared sequence variants was judged likely to be a technical artifact of the sequencing pipeline.

The source of this sequence is a woman aged 18 to 35 in good health and CMV-seropositive. Sequenced sample: PBMCs.

CDR3 sequence: CASSYSIPSSYGYTF. The DNA sequence is as follows: TGTGCCAGCAGTTACTCGATACCTTCTAGCTATGGCTACACCTTC. The V and J segments used are TRBV6-5 and TRBJ1-2, with no confidently assigned D gene. Trimming removed 0 bases from V and 4 bases from J, leaving 12 bases between the germline ends. In the germline V gene, CDR1 corresponds to MNHEY and CDR2 to SVGAGI. The CDR3 covers 15 residues, taking in both the cysteine and the phenylalanine. The only DNA kept is the CDR3, 45 bases in frame from the first base.